This T cell receptor beta chain is drawn from a study of cytomegalovirus exposure and HLA in healthy donors listed by TCRdb under 2017. For the study in its entirety: According to an earlier analysis of several hundred of the donors, 150 million to 200 million T cells yielded 117 million unique TCR beta sequences and roughly 280 Gb of sequence data. Approximately 300 gigabases of sequencing data and around 88 million unique TCR sequences made up an early release that covered under 750 HLA-typed donors. Of the 398 genotyped donors, about 80% fell in the genetic ancestry cluster associated with self-reported Caucasian donors. The aim of the study was to test whether cataloging public T cell receptors could identify signatures of past pathogen exposure. The study profiled the T cell repertoires of some 610 subjects by immunosequencing and related them to cytomegalovirus serostatus. Along with the approximately 650-subject first cohort, a separate validation cohort of over a hundred different subjects was used. The study combined high-throughput TCR immunosequencing, statistical association of individual TCRs with disease status, and machine learning to predict cytomegalovirus infection status. A later analysis re-examined previously published TCR beta repertoires from about 670 donors and added high-resolution HLA genotyping to investigate patterns of TCR occurrence. In the later analysis, no new phenotypic data were used to find candidate immune exposures; instead, reliance was placed on TCR beta sequences and their occurrence across donors. An earlier analysis of 500 to 650 of the donors applied high-throughput TCR beta sequencing to assess whether each TCR beta V gene segment acted as functional or pseudogenic. Donor age, sex, ethnicity and CMV serostatus were collected together with the repertoire data. Genome-wide SNP genotypes for about 65% of the roughly 670 donors were used in a later genetic analysis, which treated that subset as a discovery cohort. Every discovery cohort repertoire had been produced on one sequencing platform. Class I and class II HLA loci were covered by the typing at four-digit resolution. Typing coverage differed by locus: A, B, C, DRB1 and DQB1 were typed in roughly 620-640 donors, DQA1 in 500 to 550, DPA1 in over 600, and DPB1 in 472. Five DR-DQ haplotypes were treated as single units for association and clustering because of strong linkage in the cohort. Across roughly 420 genotyped donors of the cohort, an average of roughly 250,000 unique TCR beta nucleotide sequences per donor were sequenced, and approximately 19% of those sequences were non-productive.

What the authors observed across the whole study: According to a later analysis, TCR association rates differed among HLA loci, with DRB1 alleles showing the most associated TCRs and HLA-C alleles showing the fewest. A cluster of highly shared sequence variants was judged likely to represent a technical artifact of the sequencing pipeline. In a later analysis, HLA-associated TCR beta chains were found to be more clonally expanded and to have lower generation probabilities than equally common non-associated chains. In both the original and validation cohorts, the classifier was reported to diagnose cytomegalovirus status with high specificity and sensitivity. V-gene and J-gene trimming of TCR beta chains was associated with a missense DCLRE1C variant in a later genetic analysis, and the association was replicated in an independent cohort. Broadly in line with IMGT annotations, most TCR beta V segments showed up in productive rearrangements about 87% or about 30% of the time in an earlier analysis of 587 of the donors. Across donors, most TCR sequences were observed very rarely, whereas some public TCRs were present in many individuals. Correlated functional status among segregating V segments might be attributable to linkage disequilibrium, but an unknown experimental factor could not be ruled out. Strong co-occurrence of HLA alleles, especially DR and DQ, made assigning TCR associations to individual alleles difficult. In vitro tests confirmed that a few of the cytomegalovirus-associated TCR beta chains recognize cytomegalovirus antigens. A further reported finding was that TCR beta sequences accurately predicted the HLA-A and HLA-B alleles for most subjects in the first cohort. The cohort was sequenced for TCR beta chains only, and without alpha or paired-chain data the features that could be detected were limited. Because counts were too low, some 17 rarely observed V segments, including chromosome 9 orphons, were left out of the earlier analysis of approximately 580 of the donors. Most CMV-associated TCR beta chains appeared to be HLA-restricted in a later analysis, and the HLA associations seemed to be driven largely by CMV exposure. Compared with the approximately 670-donor mean, donors in an Asian-associated ancestry cluster had fewer N-insertions in productive TCRs, according to a later genetic analysis. CMV serostatus was the only immune exposure information available for the cohort. Because HLA typing was unavailable for some donors at each locus, only the typed subset was used in association tests. Because the 87-base-pair reads could not distinguish some IMGT-functional V segments, including TRBV6-2 and TRBV6-3, those segments were excluded. In the study, around 160 TCR beta chains were listed as associated with cytomegalovirus. It was suggested by the authors that the approach could potentially be generalized to other disease states and immunological phenotypes. In a later analysis, several top co-occurrence clusters were reported to appear linked to parvovirus B19, influenza, CMV and Epstein-Barr virus. Sequencing depth was assumed to be roughly uniform across donors in the presence/absence analyses, though that assumption may not hold. A later analysis associated about 17,000 TCR beta sequences with specific HLA alleles at a false discovery rate of 0.05.

With regard to this clone: This clone's antigen is unknown. The record has no base qualities; no much larger clone is one base away.

The CDR3, from cysteine to phenylalanine, totals 13 residues. Only the CDR3 DNA is retained, 39 bases long and in frame from the first base. CDR1 and CDR2, per the germline V gene (reference sequence), are GTSNPN and SVGIG. Deletion took 3 bases off V and 2 bases off J, with a span of 11 bases between the germline ends. The cohort was made up of approximately 670 healthy bone marrow donors. All cohort members were sampled while nominally healthy, although unrecorded immune exposures were likely present. The donor was CMV seropositive and belonged to the group of 250 to 300 seropositive cohort members. A peripheral blood sample was provided by each donor, and peripheral blood mononuclear cells were used for TCR beta sequencing. Genomic DNA extraction from the blood cell samples was performed with the Qiagen DNeasy Blood Extraction Kit. Libraries were prepared through the immunoSEQ multiplex PCR assay. The multiplex PCR relied on a mix of 60 forward primers for TCR Vbeta segments and 13 reverse primers for TCR Jbeta segments. Amplification of the CDR3 region of rearranged TCR beta genes was performed with a multiplex PCR assay on genomic DNA. The Illumina HiSeq System was used to sequence the amplified TCR beta libraries as 87-base-pair reads. For the original study's pipeline: In a later analysis, tens of millions of unique TCR beta chains were counted across the 690 or so repertoires, and roughly 10 million of these chains were shared by at least two donors. To remove PCR and sequencing errors, raw reads were error-corrected and collapsed into unique sequences using a nearest-neighbor algorithm that merged closely related sequences. To assign V, D and J gene segments, CDR3 sequences were aligned to IMGT reference sequences. Each retained sequence needed at least a six-nucleotide match to both a V gene segment and a J gene segment. Rearrangements were classified as productive when the CDR3 lacked stop codons and remained in frame with V and J, and all other rearrangements were classified as non-productive. CDR3 was defined according to IMGT convention as the region running from the second conserved V-encoded cysteine to the conserved J-encoded phenylalanine. The earlier analysis of 587 of the donors excluded sequences that lacked an unambiguous match to a single V gene segment. In an earlier analysis of roughly 500 of the donors, V segments were called functional above 56.7% productive rearrangements and were called segregating when the between-donor standard deviation exceeded 5%. To diagnose cytomegalovirus status from the catalog of TCR beta chain sequences, a statistical classification framework was built. V and J gene assignment, in a later analysis, came from comparing TCR nucleotide sequences with IMGT/GENE-DB human TR gene sequences. In a later analysis, CDR3 sequences and most-parsimonious VDJ recombination scenarios were assigned using the TCRdist pipeline. In a later analysis, every TCR beta chain was defined by the combination of its CDR3 amino acid sequence and its V-gene family, and reads without a unique V-gene family were dropped. To address suspected cross-contamination and a sequencing artifact, a later analysis removed some 620 highly shared, low-generation-probability nucleotide sequences. In a later analysis, a clonal expansion index was calculated for each public chain from normalized within-repertoire ranks of inferred template counts. Generation probabilities in a later analysis came from a VDJ recombination model fitted to out-of-frame rearrangements, and those results were checked against IGoR. In a later analysis, TCR-TCR, TCR-HLA and TCR-CMV co-occurrence was scored with hypergeometric tests, and a repertoire-size bias correction was applied to TCR pairs. False discovery rates were estimated in a later analysis by permuting HLA or CMV assignments 20 times. In a later analysis, co-occurring TCRs were grouped using DBSCAN, and TCRdist sequence similarity was added for clustering within HLA-allele-positive subsets. For co-occurrence clustering, repertoires with fewer than 30,000 or more than 120,000 public chains were excluded, along with five or six repertoires with anomalous nucleotide sharing. Not all clones reach the TCRdb copy of this immuneACCESS table, which keeps in-frame sequences only. Checked studies attribute under half of the gap to unresolved V genes and leave the rest unexplained. V and J calls and clone size are given by that table; D and trimming were obtained from the DNA. Counted in this sample were 95,000 to 120,000 clones; around 77% of them appeared once. The ten largest clonotypes hold around 5.8% of the sample.

The source material was PBMCs. The rearranged chain carries TRBV30 and TRBJ2-7; the D gene is perhaps TRBD1, on 6 matching bases. The clonotype comes from a woman aged 25-40 years in good health and CMV-seropositive. The CDR3 sequence is CAWRKGQTYEQYF. The sequence in DNA is TGTGCCTGGAGAAAAGGACAGACCTACGAGCAGTACTTC.